One sample yielded the 5 T cell receptor beta chains listed below, sequenced in a study of regulatory T cells in long-lasting Graves disease. Time point of the sample: newly diagnosed GD, antithyroid drugs for less than 3 months. PBMC RNA was the source of the TCR library. Construction of the TCR beta libraries employed iRepertoire HTBI primers in conjunction with Arm-PCR of CDR3 regions. TCRdb reprocessed the multiplex PCR reads with MiXCR, giving one entry per CDR3 protein. The data contain about 220,000 distinct CDR3 sequences, roughly 18% of them singletons. This same sample was also part of a study on T cells in Graves' hyperthyroidism and ophthalmopathy.

The specimen comprised peripheral blood mononuclear cells (PBMCs), sampled at new diagnosis, from a patient treated with antithyroid drugs. The receptors here all came from a woman aged 30 to 39 with Graves disease.

This clonotype was counted ten times or more. The chain uses TRBV20-1 and TRBJ2-7; 14 bases agree with TRBD2. From germline, CDR1 is DFQATT and CDR2 SNEGSKA (reference sequence). Trimming at V came to 2 bases and at J to 0 bases, leaving 15 bases not matched to a gene. The CDR3 runs to 20 residues. The CDR3 protein is CSARNIRGLAGGRSSYEQYF. The CDR3 coding sequence is TGCAGTGCTAGAAATATCAGAGGACTAGCGGGGGGAAGGAGCTCCTACGAGCAGTACTTC.

This clonotype was picked up many times. The chain is built from TRBV6-1 and TRBJ2-1, with a possible D match to TRBD1 (5 bases). The germline gives CDR1 MNHNS, CDR2 SASEGT. This CDR3 is 17 amino acids long. V lost 4 bases to trimming and J lost 1 base, with 17 bases between them. This chain's CDR3 is CASSAIPYGASYNEQFF. The CDR3 coding sequence is TGTGCCAGCAGTGCGATCCCTTATGGGGCTTCCTACAATGAGCAGTTCTTC.

This clonotype was recorded many times. The chain couples TRBV2 to TRBJ1-1, with D perhaps matching TRBD1 (6 bases). CDR1 is SNHLY, CDR2 FYNNEI, per germline. CDR3 size: 13 residues. Trimming took 6 bases from V and 10 from J, leaving 18 bases between them. The CDR3, as DNA: TGTGCCAGCAGCTCACAGGGTTTGAAAGGAGCTTTCTTT. This translates into CASSSQGLKGAFF.

V is TRBV7-8 and J is TRBJ2-7; D unclear. Germline CDR1 SGHVS, CDR2 FQNEAQ. CDR3 size: 14 residues. V lost 4 bases and J lost 0, with 10 bases in between. The chain's CDR3 is CASSYRRNSYEQYF. For the CDR3, the DNA is TGTGCCAGCAGCTACCGACGGAACTCCTACGAGCAGTACTTC.

Concerning this clonotype: This sequence may be a read error, since a much larger clone differs from it by one base. The J gene is TRBJ2-7, the V gene TRBV4-1; TRBD2 matches at 9 bases. Germline loops: CDR1 MGHRA, CDR2 YSYEKL. There are 14 residues in the CDR3. CDR3 bases: TGCGCCAGCCGCCAAGGGGGACTAGCTAGCGAGCAGTACTTC. It translates to CASRQGGLASEQYF.